This T cell receptor beta chain comes out of a study of CD8+ T cells in alopecia areata. Background on the study: Each day, treated patients took oral tofacitinib twice, at 5 to 10 mg per dose. Once tofacitinib had been taken for 6 to 18 months, 6 months off drug followed.

PBMCs were stained for CD3, CD4 and CD8, and CD4+ and CD8+ T cells were sorted. This CDR3 has 16 amino acids. Trimming at V came to 5 bases and at J to 1 base, leaving 11 bases not matched to a gene. Germline V gene sequence: CDR1 GTSNPN, CDR2 SVGIG (reference sequence). TCR sequencing used cDNA made by reverse transcription of extracted RNA. This table comes from immunoSEQ multiplex PCR, and its TCRdb copy is limited to in-frame clones, with some not included. The sample has hundreds of thousands of clones; 67% are singletons. The receptor was derived from a human donor with alopecia areata. The chain carries TRBV30 and TRBJ1-2; 9 positions agree with TRBD1. Sequenced here: CD4+ T cells sorted from blood, sampled at week 0. This CDR3 reads CAWGGRSGQGNYGYTF. In nucleotides, the CDR3 is TGTGCCTGGGGCGGCCGGTCGGGACAGGGTAACTATGGCTACACCTTC.